This T cell receptor beta chain was documented in a study of blood T cells in healthy people across ages. Study conclusions and caveats: The CMV status of each donor remained undetermined, and this could have confounded shifts in expanded clonotypes. Age showed a roughly linear inverse relationship with TCR beta diversity per million T cells.

Germline-derived CDR1 and CDR2 are MNHNY and SVGAGI (reference sequence). CDR3 size: 17 residues. V gave up 1 base and J gave up 3 bases; unmatched junction bases: 3. PCR was performed a second time for roughly 6 to 12 cycles using a sample-barcoded 5' primer and a J-beta primer mix. TCRdb re-called the 5' RACE reads through MiXCR, storing one row per CDR3 protein. The data show 580,000 or so distinct CDR3 sequences, more than 45% seen once. This clonotype came up many times. Its target is unknown. The material sequenced was blood. The J gene is TRBJ2-1, the V gene TRBV6-6; 13 bases fit TRBD2. This TCR was recovered from a man older than 75 in good health. This CDR3 is CASSYLGTSGDYNEQFF. Written as DNA, the CDR3 is TGTGCCAGCAGTTACTTGGGGACTAGCGGGGACTACAATGAGCAGTTCTTC.